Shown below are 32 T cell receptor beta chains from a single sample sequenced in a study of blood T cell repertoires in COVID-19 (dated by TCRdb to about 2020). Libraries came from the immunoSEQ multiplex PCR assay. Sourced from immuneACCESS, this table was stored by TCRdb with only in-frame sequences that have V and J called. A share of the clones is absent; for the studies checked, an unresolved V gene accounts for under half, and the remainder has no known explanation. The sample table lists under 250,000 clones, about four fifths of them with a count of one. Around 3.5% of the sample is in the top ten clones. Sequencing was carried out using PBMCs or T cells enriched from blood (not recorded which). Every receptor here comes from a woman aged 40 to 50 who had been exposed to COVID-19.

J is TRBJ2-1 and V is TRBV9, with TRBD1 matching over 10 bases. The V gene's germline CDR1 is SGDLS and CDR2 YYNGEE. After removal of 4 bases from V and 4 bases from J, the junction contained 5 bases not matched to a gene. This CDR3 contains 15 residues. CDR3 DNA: TGTGCCAGCAGCCCGAGGACAGGGGGATACAATGAGCAGTTCTTC. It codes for CASSPRTGGYNEQFF.

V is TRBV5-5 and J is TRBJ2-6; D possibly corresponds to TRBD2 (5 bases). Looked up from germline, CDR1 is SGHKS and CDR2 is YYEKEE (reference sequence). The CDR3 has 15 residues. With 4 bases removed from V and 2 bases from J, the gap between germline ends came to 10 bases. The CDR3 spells CASSLVGAGANVLTF. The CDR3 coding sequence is TGTGCCAGCAGCCTGGTCGGGGCTGGGGCCAACGTCCTGACTTTC.

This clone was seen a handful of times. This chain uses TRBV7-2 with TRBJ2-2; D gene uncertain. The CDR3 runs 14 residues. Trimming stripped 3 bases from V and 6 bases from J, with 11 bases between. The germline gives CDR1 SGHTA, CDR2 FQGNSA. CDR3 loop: CASSFDQSAGELFF. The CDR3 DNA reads TGTGCCAGCAGCTTTGATCAGAGCGCCGGGGAGCTGTTTTTT.

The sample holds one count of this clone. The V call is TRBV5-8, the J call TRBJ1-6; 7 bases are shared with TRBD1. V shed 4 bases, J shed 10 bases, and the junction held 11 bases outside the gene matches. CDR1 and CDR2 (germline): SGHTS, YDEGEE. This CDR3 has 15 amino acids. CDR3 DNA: TGTGCCAGCAGCCTTGGGACAGCCGACGCCTCACCCCTCCACTTT. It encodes CASSLGTADASPLHF.

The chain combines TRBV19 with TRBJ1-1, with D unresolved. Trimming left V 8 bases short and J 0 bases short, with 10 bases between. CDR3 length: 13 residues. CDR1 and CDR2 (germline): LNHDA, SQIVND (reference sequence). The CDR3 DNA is TGTGCCAGTGTACCGGGTATGAACACTGAAGCTTTCTTT. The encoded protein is CASVPGMNTEAFF.

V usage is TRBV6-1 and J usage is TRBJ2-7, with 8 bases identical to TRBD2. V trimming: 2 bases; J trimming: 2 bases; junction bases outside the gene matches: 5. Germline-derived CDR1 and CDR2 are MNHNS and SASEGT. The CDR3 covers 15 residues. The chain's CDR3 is CASSELGGAPYEQYF. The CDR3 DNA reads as TGTGCCAGCAGTGAACTCGGGGGGGCTCCCTACGAGCAGTACTTC.

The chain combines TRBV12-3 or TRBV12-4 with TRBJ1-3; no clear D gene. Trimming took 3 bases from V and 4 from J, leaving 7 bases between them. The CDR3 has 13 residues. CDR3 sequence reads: CASSLGRGNTIYF. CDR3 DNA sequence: TGTGCCAGCAGTTTGGGCAGAGGAAACACCATATATTTT.

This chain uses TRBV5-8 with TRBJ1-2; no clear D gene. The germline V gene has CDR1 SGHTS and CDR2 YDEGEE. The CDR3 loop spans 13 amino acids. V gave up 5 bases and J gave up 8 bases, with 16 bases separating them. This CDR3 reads CASRIWGAAGYTF. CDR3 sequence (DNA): TGTGCCAGCAGAATATGGGGAGCCGCCGGCTACACCTTC. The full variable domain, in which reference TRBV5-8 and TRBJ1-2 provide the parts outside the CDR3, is EAGVTQSPTHLIKTRGQQATLRCSPISGHTSVYWYQQALGLGLQFLLWYDEGEERNRGNFPPRFSGRQFPNYSSELNVNALELEDSALYLCASRIWGAAGYTFGSGTRLTVV.

CDR3 sequence: CSASSDNYEQYF. The CDR3 DNA follows: TGCAGTGCTAGTTCGGACAACTACGAGCAGTACTTC. The chain employs TRBV20-1 and TRBJ2-7; perhaps TRBD1 as D (5 bases). The germline V gene encodes CDR1 DFQATT and CDR2 SNEGSKA (reference sequence). V was clipped by 3 bases and J by 3 bases, with 9 bases between them. This CDR3 spans 12 amino acids.

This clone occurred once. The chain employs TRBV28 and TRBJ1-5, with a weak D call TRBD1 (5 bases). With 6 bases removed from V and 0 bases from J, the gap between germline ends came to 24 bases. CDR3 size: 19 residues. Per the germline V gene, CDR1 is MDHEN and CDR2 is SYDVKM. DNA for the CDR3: TGTGCCAGCAGCCGTCTTGGGGCGGGAGCTAGGTATAGCAATCAGCCCCAGCATTTT. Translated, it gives CASSRLGAGARYSNQPQHF.

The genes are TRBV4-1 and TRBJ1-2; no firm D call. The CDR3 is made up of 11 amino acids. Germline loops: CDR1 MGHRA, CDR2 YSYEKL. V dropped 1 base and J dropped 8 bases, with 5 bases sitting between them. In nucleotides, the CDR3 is TGCGCCAGCAGCCAAGGGGCGGGCTACACCTTC. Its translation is CASSQGAGYTF.

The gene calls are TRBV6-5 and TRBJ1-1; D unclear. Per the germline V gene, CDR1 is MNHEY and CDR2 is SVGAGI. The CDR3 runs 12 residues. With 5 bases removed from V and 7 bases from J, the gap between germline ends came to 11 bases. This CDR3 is CASSQPGLEAFF. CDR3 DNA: TGTGCCAGCAGTCAGCCGGGTCTTGAAGCTTTCTTT.

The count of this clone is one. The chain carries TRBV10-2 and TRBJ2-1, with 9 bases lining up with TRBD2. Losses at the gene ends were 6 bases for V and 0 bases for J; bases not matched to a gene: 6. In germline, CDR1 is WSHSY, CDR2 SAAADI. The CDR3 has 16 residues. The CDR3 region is CASSLAGRLSYNEQFF. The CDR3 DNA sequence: TGCGCCAGCAGCCTAGCGGGGCGTCTCTCCTACAATGAGCAGTTCTTC.

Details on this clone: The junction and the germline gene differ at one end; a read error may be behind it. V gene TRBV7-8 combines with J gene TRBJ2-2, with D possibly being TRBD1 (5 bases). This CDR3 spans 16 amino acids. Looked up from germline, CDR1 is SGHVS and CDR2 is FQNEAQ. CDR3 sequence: CVSSLGVAFGTGELFF. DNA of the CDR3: TGTGTCAGCAGCTTAGGGGTAGCATTTGGCACCGGGGAGCTGTTTTTT. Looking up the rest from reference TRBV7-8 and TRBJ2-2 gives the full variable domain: GAGVSQSPRYKVAKRGQDVALRCDPISGHVSLFWYQQALGQGPEFLTYFQNEAQLDKSGLPSDRFFAERPEGSVSTLKIQRTQQEDSAVYLCVSSLGVAFGTGELFFGEGSRLTVL.

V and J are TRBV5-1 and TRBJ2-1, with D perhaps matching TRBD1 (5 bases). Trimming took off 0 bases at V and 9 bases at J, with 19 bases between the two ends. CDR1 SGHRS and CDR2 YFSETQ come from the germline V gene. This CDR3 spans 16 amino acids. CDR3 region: CASSLVGRQGSSEQFF. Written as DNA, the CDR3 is TGCGCCAGCAGCTTGGTGGGGCGGCAGGGATCGAGTGAGCAGTTCTTC.

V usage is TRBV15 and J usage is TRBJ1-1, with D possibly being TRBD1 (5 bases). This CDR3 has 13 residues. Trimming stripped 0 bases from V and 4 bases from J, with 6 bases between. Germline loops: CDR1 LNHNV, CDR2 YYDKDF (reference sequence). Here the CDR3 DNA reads TGTGCCACCAGCAGAGACAGGGTCACTGAAGCTTTCTTT. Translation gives CATSRDRVTEAFF. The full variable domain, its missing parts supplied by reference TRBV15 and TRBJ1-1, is DAMVIQNPRYQVTQFGKPVTLSCSQTLNHNVMYWYQQKSSQAPKLLFHYYDKDFNNEADTPDNFQSRRPNTSFCFLDIRSPGLGDTAMYLCATSRDRVTEAFFGQGTRLTVV.

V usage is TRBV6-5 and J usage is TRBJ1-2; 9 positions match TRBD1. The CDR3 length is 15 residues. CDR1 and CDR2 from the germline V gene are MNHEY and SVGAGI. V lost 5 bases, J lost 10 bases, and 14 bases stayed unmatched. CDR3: CASSIVPGQGSPYTF. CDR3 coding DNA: TGTGCCAGCAGTATCGTACCGGGACAGGGATCTCCCTACACCTTC.

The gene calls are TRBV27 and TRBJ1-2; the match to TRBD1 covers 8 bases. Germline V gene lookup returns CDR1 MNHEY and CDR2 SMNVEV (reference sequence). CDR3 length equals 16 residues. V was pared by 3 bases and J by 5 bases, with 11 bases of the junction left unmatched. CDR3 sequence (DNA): TGTGCCAGCAGTTTGTTAGACAGGGGACCGAATTATGGCTACACCTTC. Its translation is CASSLLDRGPNYGYTF.

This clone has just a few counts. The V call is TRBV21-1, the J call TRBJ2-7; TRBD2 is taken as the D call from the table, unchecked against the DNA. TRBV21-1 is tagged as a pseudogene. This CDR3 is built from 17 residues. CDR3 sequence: CASSKTPFGSYSYEQYF. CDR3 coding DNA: TGTGCCAGCAGCAAAACCCCTTTCGGTTCTTACTCCTACGAGCAGTACTTC.

DNA for the CDR3: TGTGCCAGCAGTTCCTATCCACAGGGATCTGGCTACACCTTC. It is translated as CASSSYPQGSGYTF. The chain employs TRBV6-2 or TRBV6-3 and TRBJ1-2, with a tentative D call TRBD1 (6 bases). The CDR3 has 14 residues. The germline V gene encodes CDR1 MNHEY and CDR2 SVGEGT. The germline V and J ends were trimmed by 4 bases and 7 bases, with 16 bases remaining between them.

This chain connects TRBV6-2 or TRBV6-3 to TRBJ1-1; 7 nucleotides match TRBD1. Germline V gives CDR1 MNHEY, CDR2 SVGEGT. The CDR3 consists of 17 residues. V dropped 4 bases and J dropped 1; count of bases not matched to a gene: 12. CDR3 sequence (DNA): TGTGCCAGCAGTTCCATCTTTCGGGGACAGCAGAACACTGAAGCTTTCTTT. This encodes CASSSIFRGQQNTEAFF.

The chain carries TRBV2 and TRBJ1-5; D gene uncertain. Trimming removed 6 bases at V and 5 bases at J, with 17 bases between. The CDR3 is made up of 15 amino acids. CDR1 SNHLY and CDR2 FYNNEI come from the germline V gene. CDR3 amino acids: CASRHGIEGYQPQHF. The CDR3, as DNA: TGTGCCAGCAGGCATGGGATAGAGGGTTATCAGCCCCAGCATTTT.

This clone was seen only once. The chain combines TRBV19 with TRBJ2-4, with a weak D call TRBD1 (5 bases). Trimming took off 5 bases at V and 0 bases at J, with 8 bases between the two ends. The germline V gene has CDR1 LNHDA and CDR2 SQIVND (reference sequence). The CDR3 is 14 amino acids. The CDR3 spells CASSLTEAKNIQYF. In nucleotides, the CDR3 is TGTGCCAGTAGTTTGACAGAAGCCAAAAACATTCAGTACTTC.

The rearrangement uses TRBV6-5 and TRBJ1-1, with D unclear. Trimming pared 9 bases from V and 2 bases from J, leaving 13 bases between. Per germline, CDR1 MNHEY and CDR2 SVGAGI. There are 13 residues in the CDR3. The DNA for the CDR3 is TGTGCCAGTCATCTCAGTGGCAACACTGAAGCTTTCTTT. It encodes CASHLSGNTEAFF.

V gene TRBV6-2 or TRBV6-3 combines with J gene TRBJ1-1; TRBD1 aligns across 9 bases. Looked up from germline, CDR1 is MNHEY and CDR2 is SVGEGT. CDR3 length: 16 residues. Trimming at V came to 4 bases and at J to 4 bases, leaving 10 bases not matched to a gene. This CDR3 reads CASSLTDRGILTEAFF. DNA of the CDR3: TGTGCCAGCAGTTTAACGGACAGGGGAATTCTCACTGAAGCTTTCTTT.

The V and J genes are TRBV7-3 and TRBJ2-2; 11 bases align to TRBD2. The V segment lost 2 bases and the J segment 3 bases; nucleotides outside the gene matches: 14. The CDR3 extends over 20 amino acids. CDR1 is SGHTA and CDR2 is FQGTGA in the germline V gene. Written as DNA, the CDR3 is TGTGCCAGCAGCTTAGGGGGACTAGCGGCGAGGGGAGGGTACACCGGGGAGCTGTTTTTT. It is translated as CASSLGGLAARGGYTGELFF.

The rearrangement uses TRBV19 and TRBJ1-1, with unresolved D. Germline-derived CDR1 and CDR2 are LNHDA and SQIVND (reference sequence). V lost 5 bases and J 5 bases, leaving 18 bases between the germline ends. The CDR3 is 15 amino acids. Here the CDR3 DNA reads TGTGCCAGTAGTCCTCGCGAGGGTAGAGCAACTGAAGCTTTCTTT. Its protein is CASSPREGRATEAFF.

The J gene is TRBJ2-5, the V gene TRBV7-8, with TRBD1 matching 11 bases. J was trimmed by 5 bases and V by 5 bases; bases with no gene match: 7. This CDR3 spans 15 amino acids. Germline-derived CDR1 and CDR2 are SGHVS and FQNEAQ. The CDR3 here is CASSAGQGAWETQYF. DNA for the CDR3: TGTGCCAGCAGCGCCGGACAGGGGGCTTGGGAGACCCAGTACTTC.

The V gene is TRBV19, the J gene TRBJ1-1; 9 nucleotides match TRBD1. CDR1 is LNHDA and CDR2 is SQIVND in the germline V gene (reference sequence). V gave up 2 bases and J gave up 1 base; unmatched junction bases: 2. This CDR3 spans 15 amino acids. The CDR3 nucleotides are TGTGCCAGTAGTATACTGGGACAGGGGAACACTGAAGCTTTCTTT. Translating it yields CASSILGQGNTEAFF.

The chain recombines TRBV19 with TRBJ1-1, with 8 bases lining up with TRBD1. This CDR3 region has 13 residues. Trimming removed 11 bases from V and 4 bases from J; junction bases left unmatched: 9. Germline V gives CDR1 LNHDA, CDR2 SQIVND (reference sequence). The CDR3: CAGRDRGGTEAFF. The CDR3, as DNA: TGTGCCGGCAGAGACAGGGGAGGCACTGAAGCTTTCTTT.

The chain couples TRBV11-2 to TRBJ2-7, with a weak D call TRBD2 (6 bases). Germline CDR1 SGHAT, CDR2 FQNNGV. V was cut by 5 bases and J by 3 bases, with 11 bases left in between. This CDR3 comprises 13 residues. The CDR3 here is CASSPSGGYEQYF. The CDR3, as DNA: TGTGCCAGCAGCCCTTCCGGGGGCTACGAGCAGTACTTC.

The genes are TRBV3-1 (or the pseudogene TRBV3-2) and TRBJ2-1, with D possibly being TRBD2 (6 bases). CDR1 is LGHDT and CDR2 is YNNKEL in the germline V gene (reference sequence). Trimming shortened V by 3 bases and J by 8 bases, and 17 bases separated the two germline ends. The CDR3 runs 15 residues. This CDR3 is CASSHWRAKSHEQFF. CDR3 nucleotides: TGTGCCAGCAGCCATTGGAGGGCCAAGTCCCATGAGCAGTTCTTC.